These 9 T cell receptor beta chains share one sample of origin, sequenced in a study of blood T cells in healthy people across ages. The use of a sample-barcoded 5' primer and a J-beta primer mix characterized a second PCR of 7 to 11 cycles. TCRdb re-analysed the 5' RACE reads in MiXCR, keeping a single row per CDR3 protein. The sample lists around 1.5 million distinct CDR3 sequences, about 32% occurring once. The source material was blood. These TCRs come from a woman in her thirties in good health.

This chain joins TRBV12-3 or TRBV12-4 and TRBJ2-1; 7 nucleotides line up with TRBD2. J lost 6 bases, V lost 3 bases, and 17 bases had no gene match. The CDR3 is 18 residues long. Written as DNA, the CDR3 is TGTGCCAGCAGTTTTGTGGATTTGGGGGAGGGCCGGGGCAATGAGCAGTTCTTC. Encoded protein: CASSFVDLGEGRGNEQFF.

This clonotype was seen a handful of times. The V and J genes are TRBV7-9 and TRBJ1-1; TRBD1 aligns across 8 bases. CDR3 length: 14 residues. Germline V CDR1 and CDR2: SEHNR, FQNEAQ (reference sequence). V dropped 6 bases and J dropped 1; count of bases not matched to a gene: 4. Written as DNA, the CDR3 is TGTGCCAGCAGATTCGGGACAGGGAACACTGAAGCTTTCTTT. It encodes CASRFGTGNTEAFF.

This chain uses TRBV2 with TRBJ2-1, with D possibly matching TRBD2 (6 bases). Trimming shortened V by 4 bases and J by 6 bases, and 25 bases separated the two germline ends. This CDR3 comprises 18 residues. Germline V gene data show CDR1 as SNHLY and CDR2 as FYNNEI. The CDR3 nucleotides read TGTGCCAGCAGTGGAATGTGGCTGAGCGCCACGCGGGGCAATGAGCAGTTCTTC. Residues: CASSGMWLSATRGNEQFF.

The CDR3 spells CASSFDYLTGELFF. The CDR3 coding sequence is TGTGCCAGCAGCTTCGACTACCTCACCGGGGAGCTGTTTTTT. This chain links TRBV7-9 with TRBJ2-2, with a weak D call TRBD2 (5 bases). CDR1 is SEHNR and CDR2 is FQNEAQ in the germline V gene (reference sequence). CDR3 length: 14 residues. Trimming shortened V by 3 bases and J by 4 bases, and 9 bases separated the two germline ends.

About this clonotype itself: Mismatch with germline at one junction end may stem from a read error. DNA for the CDR3: TGTGCCACCGGCAGGGGTCCCATGAACACTGAAGCTTTCTTT. Translating it yields CATGRGPMNTEAFF. V gene TRBV15 combines with J gene TRBJ1-1, with D possibly being TRBD1 (6 bases). The CDR3 covers 14 residues. Germline V CDR1 and CDR2: LNHNV, YYDKDF (reference sequence). Combining the CDR3 with reference TRBV15 and TRBJ1-1 gives the whole variable domain DAMVIQNPRYQVTQFGKPVTLSCSQTLNHNVMYWYQQKSSQAPKLLFHYYDKDFNNEADTPDNFQSRRPNTSFCFLDIRSPGLGDTAMYLCATGRGPMNTEAFFGQGTRLTVV.

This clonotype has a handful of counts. The DNA of the CDR3 is TGCAGTGCGGGAACAGGGCTCGGATTGGGTGGCTACACCTTC. Amino acid sequence: CSAGTGLGLGGYTF. The V gene is TRBV20-1, the J gene TRBJ1-2; possible D gene TRBD1, 6 bases. Germline-derived CDR1 and CDR2 are DFQATT and SNEGSKA (reference sequence). The CDR3 is 14 amino acids. Trimming removed 6 bases at V and 7 bases at J, with 21 bases between.

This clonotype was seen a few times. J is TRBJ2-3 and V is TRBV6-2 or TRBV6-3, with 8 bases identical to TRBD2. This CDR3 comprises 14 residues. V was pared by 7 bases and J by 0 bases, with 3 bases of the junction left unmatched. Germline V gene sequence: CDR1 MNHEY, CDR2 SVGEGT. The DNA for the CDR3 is TGTGCCAGCATGATAGCGGGAAGCACAGATACGCAGTATTTT. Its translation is CASMIAGSTDTQYF.

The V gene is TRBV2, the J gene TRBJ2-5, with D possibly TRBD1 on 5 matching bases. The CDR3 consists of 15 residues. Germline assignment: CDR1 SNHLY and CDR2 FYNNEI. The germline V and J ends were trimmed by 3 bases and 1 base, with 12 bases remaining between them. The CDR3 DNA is TGTGCCAGCAGTGACCCTGCCAGGGCCCAAGAGACCCAGTACTTC. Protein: CASSDPARAQETQYF. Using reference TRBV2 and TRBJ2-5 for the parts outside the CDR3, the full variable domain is EPEVTQTPSHQVTQMGQEVILRCVPISNHLYFYWYRQILGQKVEFLVSFYNNEISEKSEIFDDQFSVERPDGSNFTLKIRSTKLEDSAMYFCASSDPARAQETQYFGPGTRLLVL.

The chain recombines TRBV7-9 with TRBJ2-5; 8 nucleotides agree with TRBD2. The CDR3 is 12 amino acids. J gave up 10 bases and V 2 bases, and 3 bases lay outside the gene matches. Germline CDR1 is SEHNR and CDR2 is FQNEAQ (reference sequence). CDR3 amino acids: CASSLPGRGQYF. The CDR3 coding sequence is TGTGCCAGCAGCTTACCCGGGAGGGGCCAGTACTTC.